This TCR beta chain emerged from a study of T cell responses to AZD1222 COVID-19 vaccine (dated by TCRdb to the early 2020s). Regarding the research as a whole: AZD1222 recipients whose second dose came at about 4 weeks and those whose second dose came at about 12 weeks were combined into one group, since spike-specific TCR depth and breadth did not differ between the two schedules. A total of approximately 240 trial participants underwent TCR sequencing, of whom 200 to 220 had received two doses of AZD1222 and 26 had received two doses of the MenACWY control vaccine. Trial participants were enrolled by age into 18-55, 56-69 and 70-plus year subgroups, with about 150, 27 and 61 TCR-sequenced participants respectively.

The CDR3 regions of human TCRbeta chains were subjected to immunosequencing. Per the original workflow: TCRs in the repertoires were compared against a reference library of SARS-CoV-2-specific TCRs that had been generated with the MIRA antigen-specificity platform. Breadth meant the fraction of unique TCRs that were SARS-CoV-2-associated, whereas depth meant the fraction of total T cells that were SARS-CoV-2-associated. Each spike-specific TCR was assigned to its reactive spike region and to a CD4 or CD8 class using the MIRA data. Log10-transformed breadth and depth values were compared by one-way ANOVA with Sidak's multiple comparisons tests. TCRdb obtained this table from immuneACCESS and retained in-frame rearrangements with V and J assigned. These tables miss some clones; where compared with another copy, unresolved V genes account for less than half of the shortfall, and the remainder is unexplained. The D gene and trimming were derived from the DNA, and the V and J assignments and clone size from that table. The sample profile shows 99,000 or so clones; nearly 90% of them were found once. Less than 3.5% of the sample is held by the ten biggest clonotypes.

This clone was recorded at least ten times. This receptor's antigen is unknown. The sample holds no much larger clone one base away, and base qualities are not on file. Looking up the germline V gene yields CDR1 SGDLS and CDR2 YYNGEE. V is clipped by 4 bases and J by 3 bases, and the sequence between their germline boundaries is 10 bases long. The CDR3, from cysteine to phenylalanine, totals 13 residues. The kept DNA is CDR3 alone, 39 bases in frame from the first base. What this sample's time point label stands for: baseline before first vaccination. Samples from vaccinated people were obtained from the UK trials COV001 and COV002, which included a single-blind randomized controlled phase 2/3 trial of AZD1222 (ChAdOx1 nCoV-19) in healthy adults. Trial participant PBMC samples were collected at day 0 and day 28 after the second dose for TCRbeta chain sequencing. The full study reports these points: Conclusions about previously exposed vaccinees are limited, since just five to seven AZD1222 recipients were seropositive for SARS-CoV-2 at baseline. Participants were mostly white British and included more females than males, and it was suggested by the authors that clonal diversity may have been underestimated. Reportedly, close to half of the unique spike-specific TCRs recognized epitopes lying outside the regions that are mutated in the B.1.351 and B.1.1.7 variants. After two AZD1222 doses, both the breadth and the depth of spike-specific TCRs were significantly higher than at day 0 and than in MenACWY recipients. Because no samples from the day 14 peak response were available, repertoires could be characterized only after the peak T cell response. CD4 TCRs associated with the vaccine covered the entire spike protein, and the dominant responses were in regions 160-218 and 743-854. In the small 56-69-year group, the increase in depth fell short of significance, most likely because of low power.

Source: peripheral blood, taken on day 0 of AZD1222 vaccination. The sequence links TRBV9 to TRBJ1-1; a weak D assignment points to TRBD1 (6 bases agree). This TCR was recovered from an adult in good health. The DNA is TGTGCCAGCAGCCTCGGGGGCCACACTGAAGCTTTCTTT. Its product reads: CASSLGGHTEAFF.